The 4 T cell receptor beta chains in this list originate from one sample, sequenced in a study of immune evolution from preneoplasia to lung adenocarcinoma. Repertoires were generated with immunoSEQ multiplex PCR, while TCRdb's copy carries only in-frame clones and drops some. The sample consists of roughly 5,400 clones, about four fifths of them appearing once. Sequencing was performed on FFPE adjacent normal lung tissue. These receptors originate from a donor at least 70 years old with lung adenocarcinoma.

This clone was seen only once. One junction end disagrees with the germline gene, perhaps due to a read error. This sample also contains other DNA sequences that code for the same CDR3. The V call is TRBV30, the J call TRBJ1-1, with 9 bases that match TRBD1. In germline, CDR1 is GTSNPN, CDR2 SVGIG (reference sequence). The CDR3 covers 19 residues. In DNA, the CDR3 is TGTGCCTGGTTTTACCGGGACAGGGACGGGAAGACGGAGAACACTGAAGCCTTCTTT. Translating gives CAWFYRDRDGKTENTEAFF.

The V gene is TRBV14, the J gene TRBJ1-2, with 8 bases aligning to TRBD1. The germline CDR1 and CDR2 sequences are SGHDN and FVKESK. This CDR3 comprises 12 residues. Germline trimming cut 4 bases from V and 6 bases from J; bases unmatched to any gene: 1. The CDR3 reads CASSLTGDGYTF. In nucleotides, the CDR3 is TGTGCCAGCAGCCTGACAGGGGATGGCTACACCTTC.

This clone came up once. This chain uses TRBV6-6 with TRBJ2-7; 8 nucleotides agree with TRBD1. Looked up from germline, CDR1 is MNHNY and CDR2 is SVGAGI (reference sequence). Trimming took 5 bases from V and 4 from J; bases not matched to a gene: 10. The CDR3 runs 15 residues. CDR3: CASSMAGGAGYEQYF. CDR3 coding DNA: TGTGCCAGCAGTATGGCAGGGGGCGCCGGATACGAGCAGTACTTC.

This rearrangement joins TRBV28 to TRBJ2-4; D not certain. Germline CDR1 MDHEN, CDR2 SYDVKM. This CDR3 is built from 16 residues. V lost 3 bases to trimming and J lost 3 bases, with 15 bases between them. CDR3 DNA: TGTGCCAGCAGTTTTTACGAGACCACGATCAAAAACATTCAGTACTTC. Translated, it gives CASSFYETTIKNIQYF.